This is a list of T cell receptor beta chains from one sample in a study of identifying expanded T cells in peripheral blood. Method: immunoSEQ multiplex PCR; TCRdb's copy keeps in-frame clones and lacks some. The table has tens of thousands of clones, around 89% seen once; the top ten hold under 20%. The specimen sequenced was blood. All receptors derive from a person aged 18 to 70 in good health. Each CDR3 is given with its conserved first and last residue. Fields, in order: D gene, J gene, V gene, clone size, CDR3 protein, CDR3 DNA. The D gene is left open where the match is weak. Clone size is not always given. Where it is, it says once, few, many or a class for expanded clones.

. TRBJ2-7 TRBV6-1 . CASSEGLALNEQYF TGTGCCAGCAGTGAAGGGCTAGCTTTGAACGAGCAGTACTTC
. TRBJ1-1 TRBV10-3 . CAIRTVNTEAFF TGTGCCATAAGGACTGTGAACACTGAAGCTTTCTTT
TRBD1 TRBJ1-2 TRBV7-9 . CASRKTTDRASYGYTF TGTGCCAGCAGGAAAACCACCGACAGGGCAAGCTATGGCTACACCTTC
TRBD1 TRBJ1-2 TRBV27 . CASSTGTGGINYGYTF TGTGCCAGCAGTACCGGGACAGGGGGGATTAACTATGGCTACACCTTC
. TRBJ1-3 TRBV28 . CASSLTAESSGNTIYF TGTGCCAGCAGTTTAACAGCGGAGAGCTCTGGAAACACCATATATTTT
. TRBJ1-2 TRBV18 . CASSDSSLSDGYTF TGTGCCAGCTCCGACTCCTCACTTTCTGATGGCTACACCTTC
. TRBJ2-2 TRBV10-2 once CASSRSNTGELFF TGCGCCAGCAGTCGGTCGAACACCGGGGAGCTGTTTTTT
. TRBJ2-7 TRBV6-5 . CASSYARTSYEQYF TGTGCCAGCAGTTACGCACGGACCTCCTACGAGCAGTACTTC
. TRBJ2-1 TRBV2 . CASSAGRYNEQFF TGTGCCAGCAGTGCGGGACGTTACAATGAGCAGTTCTTC
TRBD1 TRBJ2-7 TRBV27 . CASSPYGQVHYEQYF TGTGCCAGCAGTCCGTACGGACAGGTCCACTACGAGCAGTACTTC
. TRBJ1-2 TRBV9 . CASSNRVNYGYTF TGTGCCAGCAGCAACAGGGTGAACTATGGCTACACCTTC
TRBD1 TRBJ2-7 TRBV5-6 . CASSPGQTYEQYF TGTGCCAGCAGCCCGGGACAGACCTACGAGCAGTACTTC
. TRBJ2-5 TRBV2 . CANREAGGLVRETQYF TGTGCCAACCGGGAGGCAGGGGGCCTGGTAAGGGAGACCCAGTACTTC
. TRBJ2-7 TRBV4-3 . CASSQDRGGRTGSYEQYF TGCGCCAGCAGCCAAGATAGGGGGGGGAGGACAGGGTCCTACGAGCAGTACTTC
TRBD2 TRBJ2-7 TRBV7-9 . CASSSKLAGTNIYAYEQYF TGTGCCAGCAGCTCTAAACTAGCGGGGACCAATATATACGCCTACGAGCAGTACTTC
. TRBJ2-1 TRBV14 . CASSQVPPESSYNEQFF TGTGCCAGCAGCCAAGTCCCACCCGAGAGCTCCTACAATGAGCAGTTCTTC
. TRBJ2-7 TRBV2 . CASSPGGETYEQYF TGTGCCAGCAGCCCAGGGGGGGAGACCTACGAGCAGTACTTC
. TRBJ2-4 TRBV5-1 . CASSLEGPSRQGIQYF TGCGCCAGCAGCTTGGAAGGTCCTTCCAGGCAGGGCATTCAGTACTTC
TRBD2 TRBJ2-1 TRBV28 . CASSSIGLAAPSSYNEQFF TGTGCCAGCAGTTCCATCGGACTAGCGGCCCCTTCTTCCTACAATGAGCAGTTCTTC
TRBD2 TRBJ2-5 TRBV28 . CASSGPGSGDQETQYF TGTGCCAGCAGTGGGCCGGGTAGCGGGGACCAAGAGACCCAGTACTTC
. TRBJ2-7 TRBV11-2 . CASTIRDYEQYF TGTGCCAGCACCATACGGGACTACGAGCAGTACTTC
. TRBJ1-2 TRBV6-6 . CATQTRDTTPHYGYTF TGTGCCACCCAAACCCGGGACACTACCCCCCACTATGGCTACACCTTC
. TRBJ2-3 TRBV5-1 . CASSLALGSTDTQYF TGCGCCAGCAGCTTGGCCCTAGGGAGCACAGATACGCAGTATTTT
TRBD1 TRBJ1-3 TRBV30 . CAWSQGQGSSGNTIYF TGTGCCTGGAGTCAAGGACAGGGGAGTTCAGGAAACACCATATATTTT
. TRBJ1-4 TRBV28 . CASSRAGASFFFF TGTGCCAGCAGCAGGGCGGGGGCATCCTTCTTTTTTTTT
. TRBJ1-4 TRBV6-5 . CASSLFANEKLFF TGTGCCAGCAGTTTGTTCGCAAATGAAAAACTGTTTTTT
. TRBJ1-2 TRBV6-5 . CASSYSDQGLEYGYTF TGTGCCAGCAGTTACTCTGATCAGGGGCTGGAGTATGGCTACACCTTC
. TRBJ2-6 TRBV10-3 . CATNEDWGRGANVLTF TGTGCCACCAATGAGGATTGGGGGCGCGGGGCCAACGTCCTGACTTTC
TRBD1 TRBJ1-2 TRBV19 . CASTRGGTPYYGYTF TGTGCCAGTACCAGGGGGGGGACCCCCTACTATGGCTACACCTTC
TRBD1 TRBJ1-6 TRBV5-1 . CASSYQDRRNSPLHF TGCGCCAGCAGCTATCAGGACAGGCGGAATTCACCCCTCCACTTT
. TRBJ1-6 TRBV28 . CASSWNSPLHF TGTGCCAGCAGTTGGAATTCACCCCTCCACTTT
. TRBJ2-5 TRBV27 . CASSLLTTGLKWETQYF TGTGCCAGCAGTCTCCTGACGACAGGTTTGAAATGGGAGACCCAGTACTTC
. TRBJ1-2 TRBV9 . CASSLGPTEDYGYTF TGTGCCAGCAGCCTAGGCCCGACAGAGGATTACGGCTACACCTTC
. TRBJ1-4 TRBV5-1 . CASSFDSREKLFF TGCGCCAGCAGCTTCGACAGTCGAGAAAAACTGTTTTTT
. TRBJ2-3 TRBV7-9 once CASSLLVTVPSTDTQYF TGTGCCAGCAGCTTACTCGTGACAGTCCCTAGCACAGATACGCAGTATTTT
. TRBJ2-7 TRBV29-1 . CSVVGGPTYEQYF TGCAGCGTTGTGGGGGGCCCTACCTACGAGCAGTACTTC
. TRBJ2-3 TRBV21-1 . CASSKIGRGTSTDTQYF TGTGCCAGCAGCAAAATCGGACGCGGGACTAGCACAGATACGCAGTATTTT
TRBD1 TRBJ1-2 TRBV13 . CASSAAGGMDYGYTF TGTGCCAGCAGTGCGGCAGGGGGCATGGACTATGGCTACACCTTC
TRBD1 TRBJ1-6 TRBV9 . CASRGQLGDSPLHF TGTGCCAGCAGGGGACAGTTGGGGGATTCACCCCTCCACTTT
. TRBJ2-7 TRBV7-2 . CASSLGGGAPYEQYF TGTGCCAGCAGCTTAGGCGGTGGGGCCCCCTACGAGCAGTACTTC
. TRBJ1-1 TRBV7-9 . CASIPGGSKNTEAFF TGTGCCAGCATCCCCGGGGGGAGTAAGAACACTGAAGCTTTCTTT
TRBD1 TRBJ2-7 TRBV28 once CASSRYGTGTYEQYF TGTGCCAGCAGTCGATACGGGACAGGAACCTACGAGCAGTACTTC
. TRBJ2-3 TRBV7-7 . CASSLRDRNTDTQYF TGTGCCAGCAGCTTACGGGACCGGAACACAGATACGCAGTATTTT
TRBD1 TRBJ1-2 TRBV5-6 . CASSLDRGLPYGYTF TGTGCCAGCAGCTTGGACAGGGGGTTACCCTATGGCTACACCTTC
. TRBJ2-7 TRBV5-1 once CASSLVPGPYEQYF TGTGCCAGCAGCTTGGTGCCGGGACCCTACGAGCAGTACTTC
TRBD1 TRBJ2-7 TRBV14 . CASSHTGEGLYEQYF TGTGCCAGCAGCCATACAGGGGAAGGTCTCTACGAGCAGTACTTC